The 17 T cell receptor beta chains below all came from one sample that was sequenced in a study of molecular identifiers for immune sequencing clone quantification. TCRdb called the PCR reads again in MiXCR, with one record for every CDR3 protein. The sample lists roughly 93,000 distinct CDR3 sequences; under 20% were seen once. What was sequenced was naive CD8+ T cells from blood, with Jurkat cell RNA spiked in. The subset was: FACS-sorted CD8+CD4-CCR7+CD45RA+ naive T cells. Every receptor here comes from a human donor in good health. Some libraries in this study had Jurkat cell RNA spiked in.

This clonotype was observed a few times. This chain links TRBV7-3 with TRBJ2-1, with TRBD2 identical over 7 bases. Per germline, CDR1 SGHTA and CDR2 FQGTGA. The CDR3 contains 16 residues. V lost 5 bases to trimming and J lost 0 bases; unmatched junction nucleotides: 7. CDR3 nucleotide sequence: TGTGCCAGCAGCCCGGGACTACCGTTCTCCTACAATGAGCAGTTCTTC. Translating it yields CASSPGLPFSYNEQFF.

Only a few counts were recorded for this clonotype. A much bigger clone sits one base away, suggesting this may be a read error. The CDR3 ends on some other residue instead of the conserved phenylalanine or tryptophan, so this is likely a read error. CDR3 sequence (DNA): TGTGCCAGCGGGGGTTCCTACGAGCAGTACCTC. The encoded protein is CASGGSYEQYL. The rearrangement joins TRBV6-5 to TRBJ2-7, with D possibly being TRBD1 or TRBD2 (5 bases each). Deletions cut 8 bases from V and 1 base from J, with 6 bases between. The CDR3 extends over 11 amino acids. Per the germline V gene, CDR1 is MNHEY and CDR2 is SVGAGI.

At least ten counts were recorded for this clonotype. The chain carries TRBV28 and TRBJ1-6; no definite D call. Germline V gene data show CDR1 as MDHEN and CDR2 as SYDVKM. The CDR3 is 14 amino acids. Trimming took 1 base from V and 10 from J, leaving 11 bases between them. The CDR3 region is CASSLLKGRSPLHF. The CDR3 DNA follows: TGTGCCAGCAGTTTATTGAAGGGCAGGTCACCCCTCCACTTT.

This clonotype was found once. The chain combines TRBV6-2 or TRBV6-3 with TRBJ1-2; TRBD1 is a possible D gene (6 bases). CDR3 size: 18 residues. Germline V CDR1 and CDR2: MNHEY, SVGEGT. Trimming shortened V by 6 bases and J by 4 bases, and 27 bases separated the two germline ends. In nucleotides, the CDR3 is TGTGCCAGCAGCATGGACAGTGCCTTTTCACCCCTCTCCTATGGCTACACCTTC. This translates into CASSMDSAFSPLSYGYTF.

This clonotype was observed at least ten times. This chain connects TRBV11-2 to TRBJ2-3; D perhaps matches TRBD1 (7 bases). From germline, CDR1 is SGHAT and CDR2 FQNNGV. The length of the CDR3 is 13 residues. V was clipped by 4 bases and J by 7 bases, with 12 bases between them. In DNA, the CDR3 is TGTGCCAGCAGCTGGGACAGCGGGTATACGCAGTATTTT. This sequence encodes CASSWDSGYTQYF.

By share of the sample, this clonotype is medium-sized. The chain links TRBV29-1 to TRBJ2-3; 13 nucleotides match TRBD2. The CDR3 is 17 residues long. Germline V gene data show CDR1 as SQVTM and CDR2 as ANQGSEA. Trimming cost V 0 bases and J 6 bases; bases outside gene matches: 9. In nucleotides, the CDR3 is TGCAGCGTTGAAGATCTTCGAGGGACTAGCGGGGAGGATACGCAGTATTTT. Protein sequence: CSVEDLRGTSGEDTQYF.

This clonotype was seen repeatedly, ten times or more. J is TRBJ2-7 and V is TRBV4-3; the match to TRBD1 covers 10 bases. V trimming: 4 bases; J trimming: 4 bases; junction bases outside the gene matches: 10. The CDR3 has 16 residues. CDR1 is LGHNA, CDR2 YSLEER, per germline. CDR3 bases: TGCGCCAGCAGCCCAAGTTCAGGGGACAGGGGTTACGAGCAGTACTTC. Translated, it gives CASSPSSGDRGYEQYF.

For this clonotype: Here the CDR3 omits its conserved ending phenylalanine or tryptophan, so a read error is the likely source. This sequence joins TRBV9 and TRBJ1-3; no clear D. The CDR3 contains 13 residues. In germline, CDR1 is SGDLS, CDR2 YYNGEE. V dropped 6 bases and J dropped 4 bases, with 11 bases sitting between them. The CDR3 coding sequence is TGTGCCAGCAAGGGCACGGCGGGAAACACCATATATCTT. It encodes CASKGTAGNTIYL.

This clonotype appeared a few times. V is TRBV19 and J is TRBJ2-3, with 11 bases aligning to TRBD2. The CDR3 is made up of 17 amino acids. Germline V gives CDR1 LNHDA, CDR2 SQIVND (reference sequence). The J segment lost 2 bases and the V segment lost 2 bases, leaving 6 bases of the junction unmatched. In DNA, the CDR3 is TGTGCCAGTAGTATAAAGCTAGCGGGGGGCTACACAGATACGCAGTATTTT. This encodes CASSIKLAGGYTDTQYF.

In this sample, this clonotype turned up many times. This chain uses TRBV7-9 with TRBJ2-7; D not certain. CDR1 SEHNR and CDR2 FQNEAQ come from the germline V gene (reference sequence). The CDR3 runs to 12 residues. Trimming took off 1 base at V and 6 bases at J, with 7 bases between the two ends. Written as DNA, the CDR3 is TGTGCCAGCAGCTTAGGGGTGACCGAGCAGTACTTC. As protein: CASSLGVTEQYF.

This clonotype was seen ten or more times. The chain recombines TRBV7-6 with TRBJ2-1, with 9 bases lining up with TRBD2. Germline CDR1 reads SGHVS; CDR2 reads FNYEAQ. V lost 4 bases and J lost 8; bases outside the gene matches: 9. The CDR3 contains 15 residues. The CDR3 reads CASSSLAGTTHEQFF. The CDR3 DNA reads as TGTGCCAGCAGCTCCCTAGCGGGGACTACTCATGAGCAGTTCTTC.

The sample holds many counts of this clonotype. The chain uses TRBV20-1 and TRBJ2-5, with TRBD1 identical over 7 bases. Germline CDR1 and CDR2: DFQATT and SNEGSKA (reference sequence). The ends lost 1 base at V and 3 bases at J; junction bases unmatched: 11. This CDR3 region has 16 residues. The CDR3 DNA reads as TGCAGTGCTAGAGTTGTTAGGGGGCCTAGGGAAGAGACCCAGTACTTC. It specifies CSARVVRGPREETQYF.

This clonotype was seen ten or more times. Written as DNA, the CDR3 is TGTGCCAGCAGCTTTATGGGCGGAAACACCATATATTTT. Protein: CASSFMGGNTIYF. The chain recombines TRBV11-2 with TRBJ1-3; D is uncertain. V lost 3 bases to trimming and J lost 4 bases, with 7 bases between them. This CDR3 contains 13 residues. The germline V gene encodes CDR1 SGHAT and CDR2 FQNNGV.

There are many counts of this clonotype. This rearrangement joins TRBV5-1 to TRBJ2-1, with TRBD2 matching over 7 bases. CDR3 length: 14 amino acids. V was clipped by 3 bases and J by 2 bases; unmatched bases: 2. Germline V gene data show CDR1 as SGHRS and CDR2 as YFSETQ. The CDR3 coding sequence is TGCGCCAGCAGCTCCGGGGGGACCTACAATGAGCAGTTCTTC. It codes for CASSSGGTYNEQFF.

At least ten counts were recorded for this clonotype. J is TRBJ2-3 and V is TRBV12-3 or TRBV12-4, with TRBD2 matching over 7 bases. The CDR3 contains 16 residues. J was trimmed by 6 bases and V by 6 bases; bases with no gene match: 15. DNA of the CDR3: TGTGCCAGCAGCAGCCGGGACTACACCCTCTCCGATACGCAGTATTTT. It encodes CASSSRDYTLSDTQYF.

The sample holds many counts of this clonotype. The chain uses TRBV2 and TRBJ1-2; D gene unclear. The V end lost 10 bases, the J end lost 8 bases, and 23 bases lay between the germline ends. CDR1 and CDR2 (germline): SNHLY, FYNNEI. The CDR3 consists of 14 residues. The CDR3 is CATESPESLQGYTF. DNA for the CDR3: TGTGCCACCGAATCTCCCGAGAGTCTACAAGGCTACACCTTC.

This clonotype occurred many times. The rearrangement uses TRBV14 and TRBJ2-7; no clear D. Trimming left V 0 bases short and J 6 bases short, with 21 bases between. CDR3 length equals 17 residues. The germline V gene encodes CDR1 SGHDN and CDR2 FVKESK. The CDR3 loop reads CASSQEITGNPTPEQYF. CDR3 nucleotides: TGTGCCAGCAGCCAAGAAATAACTGGGAACCCAACTCCCGAGCAGTACTTC.